This T cell receptor (beta chain) was sequenced for a study of cytotoxic CD8 clonotypes in ibrutinib-treated CLL. The overall study: Among responders, some 25 were partial and 2 complete; after median approximately 6 years, 14 stayed remitted and some 12 progressed. Mean productive templates were around 240,000; mean productive rearrangements were 94,082.

Some clones are missing from TCRdb's copy, which holds only in-frame ones; the method was immunoSEQ multiplex PCR. This sample has some 310,000 clones, with 70% to 80% found just once. The CDR3 loop spans 16 amino acids. The V and J ends lost 6 bases and 0 bases respectively, with 15 bases between them. Germline V gene sequence: CDR1 MNHNY, CDR2 SVGAGI (reference sequence). Of note for this clone: The antigen is unknown.

Study-level results: For progressing versus sustained-remission patients, sampling times were not the same. Before falling back toward baseline at progression, clonality had risen at the time of ibrutinib response.

Sequenced here: PBMCs, sampled before ibrutinib treatment. This chain links TRBV6-6 with TRBJ2-1; D might be TRBD2 (5 bases). The receptor was isolated from a human donor with chronic lymphocytic leukemia. This CDR3 reads CASRTPGADSYNEQFF. CDR3 nucleotides: TGTGCCAGCAGAACCCCAGGAGCGGACTCCTACAATGAGCAGTTCTTC.